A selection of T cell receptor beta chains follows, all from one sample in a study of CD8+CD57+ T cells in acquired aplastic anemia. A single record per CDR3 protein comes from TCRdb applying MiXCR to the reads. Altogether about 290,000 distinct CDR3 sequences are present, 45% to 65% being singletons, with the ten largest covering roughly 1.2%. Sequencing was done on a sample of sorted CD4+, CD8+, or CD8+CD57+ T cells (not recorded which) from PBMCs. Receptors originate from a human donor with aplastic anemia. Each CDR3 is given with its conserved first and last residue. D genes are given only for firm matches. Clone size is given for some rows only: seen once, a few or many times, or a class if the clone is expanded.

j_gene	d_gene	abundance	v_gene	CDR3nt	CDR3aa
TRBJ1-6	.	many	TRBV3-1	TGTGCCAGCAGCCAACCGGAATATAATTCACCCCTCCACTTT	CASSQPEYNSPLHF
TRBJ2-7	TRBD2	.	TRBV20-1	TGCAGTGCTAGAGATTTGCGGGAGAGCTACGAGCAGTACTTC	CSARDLRESYEQYF
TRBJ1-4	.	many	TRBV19	TGTGCCAGTAGCCCCTGGGAGACTGGGGCTAATGAAAAACTGTTTTTT	CASSPWETGANEKLFF
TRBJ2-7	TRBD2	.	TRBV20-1	TGCAGTGCTGAGCGGGGGGGAAACTACGAGCAGTACTTC	CSAERGGNYEQYF
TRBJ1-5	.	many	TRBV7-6	TGTGCCAGCAGCTTATGGAGACAGGCGAGCAATCAGCCCCAGCATTTT	CASSLWRQASNQPQHF
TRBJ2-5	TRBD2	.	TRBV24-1	TGTGCCACTGGGAATAGCGGGAGAGAGACCCAGTACTTC	CATGNSGRETQYF
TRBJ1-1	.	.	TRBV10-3	TGTGCCACCGATCCAGGGAACACTGAAGCTTTCTTT	CATDPGNTEAFF
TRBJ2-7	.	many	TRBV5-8	TGTGCCAGCAGCTTGTACGGTCCCTACGAGCAGTACTTC	CASSLYGPYEQYF
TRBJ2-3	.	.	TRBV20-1	TGCAGTGCTAGAGGCGGGGCCAACAATGAGCAGTATTTT	CSARGGANNEQYF
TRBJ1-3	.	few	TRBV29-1	TGTGCCAGCAGCTCGAGCCGGAGTGGAAACACCATATATTTT	CASSSSRSGNTIYF
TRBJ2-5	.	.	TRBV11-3	TGTGCCAGCAGCCGCGGGAAACAAGAGACCCAGTACTTC	CASSRGKQETQYF
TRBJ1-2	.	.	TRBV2	TGTGCCAGCGTTCAAAGGGGTGGCTACACCTTC	CASVQRGGYTF
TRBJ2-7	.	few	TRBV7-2	TGTGCCAGCAGCTCGCCCATCAGGACCCGTGACGAGCAGTACTTC	CASSSPIRTRDEQYF
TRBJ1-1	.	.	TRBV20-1	TGCAGTGCTAGTGAGGGAGGCGTAGGAAACACTGAAGCTTTCTTT	CSASEGGVGNTEAFF
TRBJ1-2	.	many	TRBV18	TGTGCCAGCTCACCTCAGAGCCGGGGCTACACCTTC	CASSPQSRGYTF
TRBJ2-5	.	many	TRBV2	TGTGCCAGCAGTGTGTCCGGGGGAGTTCAAGAGACCCAGTACTTC	CASSVSGGVQETQYF
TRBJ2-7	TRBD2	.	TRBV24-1	TGTGCCACCAGTGGGACTAGCGGGAGGGGTCGCGAGCAGTACTTC	CATSGTSGRGREQYF
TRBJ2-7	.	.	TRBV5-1	TGTGCCAGCAGCTTGGCCCCAGGGGCACCCTACGAGCAGTACTTC	CASSLAPGAPYEQYF
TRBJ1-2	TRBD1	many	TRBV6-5	TGTGCCAGCAGCCGACAGGGTCCCTATGGCTACACCTTC	CASSRQGPYGYTF
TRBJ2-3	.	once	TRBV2	TGTGCCAGCAGTGTACGGAGCACAGATACGCAGTATTTT	CASSVRSTDTQYF
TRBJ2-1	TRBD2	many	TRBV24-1	TGTGCCACCAGTGACCTGGGGTGGGCGGGGGGGATCTCCTACAATGAGCAGTTCTTC	CATSDLGWAGGISYNEQFF
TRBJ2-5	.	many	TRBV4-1	TGCGCCAGCAGCCAAGAGGGCCTCGGGGGAGAGACCCAGTACTTC	CASSQEGLGGETQYF
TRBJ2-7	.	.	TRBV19	TGTGCCAGTAGTACCCTCGGGACCAACGAGCAGTACTTC	CASSTLGTNEQYF
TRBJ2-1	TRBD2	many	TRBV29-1	TGCAGCGTTGACTATCTTGGGACTAGTCGGAATGAGCAGTTCTTC	CSVDYLGTSRNEQFF
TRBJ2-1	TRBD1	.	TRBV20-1	TGCAGTGCTAGAGATTCAGGGGGTCCAGATACGCAGTTCTTC	CSARDSGGPDTQFF
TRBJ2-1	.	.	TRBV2	TGTGCCAGCAGTTTAGGAGGGAGGTCCTACGAGCAGTTCTTC	CASSLGGRSYEQFF
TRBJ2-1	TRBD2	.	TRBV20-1	TGCAGTGAAATACTAGCGGGAAGCAATGAGCAGTTCTTC	CSEILAGSNEQFF
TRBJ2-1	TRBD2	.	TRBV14	TGTGCCAGCAGCCAAGATCAGGGACGGCTAGCGGCGAAGTTCTTC	CASSQDQGRLAAKFF
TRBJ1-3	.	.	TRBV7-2	TGTGCCAGCAGCGGACCGGGACCCAGAAACACCATATATTTT	CASSGPGPRNTIYF
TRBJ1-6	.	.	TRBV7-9	TGTGCCAGCAGTGCAAGCTCCTATAATTCACCCCTCCACTTT	CASSASSYNSPLHF
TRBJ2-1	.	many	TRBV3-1	TGTGCCAGCAGCCAAGAGGCGACGAGCTTATCACGGGGTGAGCAGTTCTTC	CASSQEATSLSRGEQFF
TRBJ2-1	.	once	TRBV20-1	TGCAGTGCTGGGGAGTACAATGAGCAGCTCTTC	CSAGEYNEQLF
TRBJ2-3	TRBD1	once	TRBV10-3	TGTGCCATCAGTAAACGGGGACAGGGGACAGGTACGCAGTATTTT	CAISKRGQGTGTQYF
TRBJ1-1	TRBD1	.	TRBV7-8	TGTGCCAGCAGGGACAGGGGTGCAGAAATGAACACTGAAGCTTTCTTT	CASRDRGAEMNTEAFF
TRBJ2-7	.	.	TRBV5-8	TGTGCCAGCAGCGGTACGACCGGTTACGAGCAGTACTTC	CASSGTTGYEQYF
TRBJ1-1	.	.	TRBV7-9	TGTGCCAGCAGCTTAGGAGTTTCCCGTGAAGCTTTCTTT	CASSLGVSREAFF
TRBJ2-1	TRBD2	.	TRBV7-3	TGTGCCAGCAGCAAGGGTACTAGCGGGGGGCGTGTACTTTCGTTCTTC	CASSKGTSGGRVLSFF
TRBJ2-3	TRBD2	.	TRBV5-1	TGCGCCAGCAGCCAGGGACTAGCGGGGAGGGCAGATACGCAGTATTTT	CASSQGLAGRADTQYF
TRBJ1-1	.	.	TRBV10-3	TGTACCATCAGTGAGGACACTGAAGCTTTCTTT	CTISEDTEAFF
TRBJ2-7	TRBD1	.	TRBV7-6	TGTGCCAGCAGCTTAGTCCGGACAGGGGCCCCTGGAGGAACCTACGAGCAGTACTTC	CASSLVRTGAPGGTYEQYF
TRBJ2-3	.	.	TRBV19	TGTGCCAGTATCAGAGACCCCTTCCCGTGCACAGATACGCAGTATTTT	CASIRDPFPCTDTQYF
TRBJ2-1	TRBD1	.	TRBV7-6	TGTGCCAGCAGCTTAATCGGGACAGTTACTACAAGGGACAATGAGCAGTTCTTC	CASSLIGTVTTRDNEQFF
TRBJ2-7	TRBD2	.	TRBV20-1	TGCAGTGCTAGAGGTACTAGCGGGGACTCCTACAAGCAGTACTTC	CSARGTSGDSYKQYF
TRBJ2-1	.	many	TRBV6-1	TGTGCCAGCAGTGAACAGGGTACCCGGGTCTATGAGCAGTTCTTC	CASSEQGTRVYEQFF
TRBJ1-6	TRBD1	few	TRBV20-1	TGCAGTGCCAGACAGGGGAATTCACCCCTCCACTTT	CSARQGNSPLHF
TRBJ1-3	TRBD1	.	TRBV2	TGTGCCAGCAGAACCTTATTTGACAGGGGGATACGTGGAAACACCATATATTTT	CASRTLFDRGIRGNTIYF
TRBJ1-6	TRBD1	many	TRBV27	TGTGCCAGCAGTTTTTCACAGGGGATTTCACCCCTCCACTTT	CASSFSQGISPLHF